Shown below are 24 T cell receptor beta chains from a single sample sequenced in a study of T cell responses to AZD1222 COVID-19 vaccine. Sequenced by immunoSEQ multiplex PCR; TCRdb stores in-frame clones only, minus some. The sample gives 130,000 to 150,000 clones, around 91% of which show up once; roughly 4.7% is in the top ten. The material sequenced was peripheral blood, taken on day 0 of AZD1222 vaccination. The receptors come from an adult in good health.

This clone was observed once. This chain joins TRBV28 and TRBJ2-5; no firm D call. The CDR3 is 11 residues long. Germline values: CDR1 MDHEN, CDR2 SYDVKM. V gave up 6 bases and J gave up 6 bases, with 8 bases separating them. CDR3 region: CASSSAKTQYF. In DNA, the CDR3 is TGTGCCAGCAGCTCTGCAAAGACCCAGTACTTC. Together with reference TRBV28 and TRBJ2-5, the CDR3 gives the full variable domain: DVKVTQSSRYLVKRTGEKVFLECVQDMDHENMFWYRQDPGLGLRLIYFSYDVKMKEKGDIPEGYSVSREKKERFSLILESASTNQTSMYLCASSSAKTQYFGPGTRLLVL.

J is TRBJ1-3 and V is TRBV6-1, with D possibly TRBD1 on 6 matching bases. V was trimmed by 2 bases and J by 4 bases, leaving 15 bases between them. The germline V gene has CDR1 MNHNS and CDR2 SASEGT. The CDR3 loop spans 16 amino acids. CDR3 sequence: CASSENIGTTGNTIYF. The CDR3 DNA follows: TGTGCCAGCAGTGAAAACATCGGGACAACCGGAAACACCATATATTTT.

V and J are TRBV5-1 and TRBJ1-6, with 10 bases fitting TRBD1. Per germline, CDR1 SGHRS and CDR2 YFSETQ. With V trimmed by 4 bases and J by 10 bases, 8 bases remained unmatched. The CDR3 extends over 15 amino acids. The CDR3 loop reads CASSPRGQGYSPLHF. DNA for the CDR3: TGCGCCAGCAGCCCACGGGGACAGGGGTACTCACCCCTCCACTTT.

This clone has only a few counts. The chain links TRBV30 to TRBJ1-2, with no clear D. Trimming took 2 bases from V and 1 from J, leaving 8 bases between them. This CDR3 is built from 13 residues. Germline V gene lookup returns CDR1 GTSNPN and CDR2 SVGIG (reference sequence). CDR3 loop: CAWSMGINYGYTF. Here the CDR3 DNA reads TGTGCCTGGAGTATGGGGATTAACTATGGCTACACCTTC.

The rearrangement joins TRBV28 to TRBJ1-1; tentative D call: TRBD1 (5 bases). Trimming stripped 3 bases from V and 0 bases from J, with 14 bases between. Germline V gives CDR1 MDHEN, CDR2 SYDVKM. The CDR3 totals 16 residues. The CDR3 DNA reads as TGTGCCAGCAGTTTCTTCGGGGGAATGTTGAACACTGAAGCTTTCTTT. Translated, it gives CASSFFGGMLNTEAFF.

The chain employs TRBV29-1 and TRBJ2-7, with 11 bases lining up with TRBD2. Germline V gene sequence: CDR1 SQVTM, CDR2 ANQGSEA. Losses at the gene ends were 5 bases for V and 4 bases for J; bases not matched to a gene: 7. The CDR3 spans 14 residues. CDR3 in amino acids: CSVRTSGSRYEQYF. CDR3 bases: TGCAGCGTTCGTACTAGCGGGAGTCGGTACGAGCAGTACTTC.

V gene TRBV18 combines with J gene TRBJ1-3; TRBD1 matches 7 bases. V was pared by 3 bases and J by 0 bases, with 2 bases of the junction left unmatched. The CDR3 length is 15 residues. Germline V gene lookup returns CDR1 KGHSH and CDR2 LQKENI. This CDR3 is CASSPGTASGNTIYF. CDR3 bases: TGTGCCAGCTCACCCGGGACAGCCTCTGGAAACACCATATATTTT.

The rearrangement uses TRBV28 and TRBJ1-2; D uncertain. The germline V gene encodes CDR1 MDHEN and CDR2 SYDVKM. This CDR3 contains 14 residues. Deletions cut 3 bases from V and 8 bases from J, with 16 bases between. CDR3 DNA: TGTGCCAGCAGTTTCCACCGTTCCCAGCGGGGCTACACCTTC. This encodes CASSFHRSQRGYTF.

J is TRBJ1-6 and V is TRBV28; D remains unclear. V was pared by 2 bases and J by 6 bases, with 8 bases between. Germline CDR1 reads MDHEN; CDR2 reads SYDVKM. CDR3 length equals 14 residues. This chain's CDR3 is CASSLPQRNSPLHF. The CDR3 region has the DNA TGTGCCAGCAGTTTACCGCAGCGTAATTCACCCCTCCACTTT. The full variable domain, in which reference TRBV28 and TRBJ1-6 provide the parts outside the CDR3, is DVKVTQSSRYLVKRTGEKVFLECVQDMDHENMFWYRQDPGLGLRLIYFSYDVKMKEKGDIPEGYSVSREKKERFSLILESASTNQTSMYLCASSLPQRNSPLHFGNGTRLTVT.

The chain employs TRBV7-8 and TRBJ2-2; 11 nucleotides line up with TRBD2. CDR1 and CDR2 from the germline V gene are SGHVS and FQNEAQ. Trimming took 5 bases from V and 5 from J; bases not matched to a gene: 10. The CDR3 has 17 residues. CDR3 nucleotides: TGTGCCAGCAGCCTCCCCGTAACTAGCGGGAGAACCGGGGAGCTGTTTTTT. This gives the protein CASSLPVTSGRTGELFF.

The V and J genes are TRBV5-1 and TRBJ2-5; TRBD2 matches at 14 bases. Germline trimming cut 0 bases from V and 2 bases from J; bases unmatched to any gene: 6. From germline, CDR1 is SGHRS and CDR2 YFSETQ. The CDR3 totals 18 residues. The CDR3 reads CASSLGLAGGPGQETQYF. The CDR3 DNA reads as TGCGCCAGCAGCTTGGGACTAGCGGGAGGGCCAGGACAAGAGACCCAGTACTTC. The variable domain in full, completed from reference TRBV5-1 and TRBJ2-5, reads KAGVTQTPRYLIKTRGQQVTLSCSPISGHRSVSWYQQTPGQGLQFLFEYFSETQRNKGNFPGRFSGRQFSNSRSEMNVSTLELGDSALYLCASSLGLAGGPGQETQYFGPGTRLLVL.

This clone was counted a few times. CDR3 protein: CAWGRNTIYF. In DNA, the CDR3 is TGTGCCTGGGGTCGAAACACCATATATTTT. This chain uses TRBV30 with TRBJ1-3, with D unresolved. The CDR3 has 10 amino acids. V was clipped by 5 bases and J by 5 bases, with 4 bases between them. Germline-derived CDR1 and CDR2 are GTSNPN and SVGIG (reference sequence).

V and J are TRBV28 and TRBJ2-7, with D tentatively TRBD1 (6 bases). V shed 4 bases and J shed 11 bases, with 12 bases lying between them. This CDR3 is built from 11 residues. Germline loops: CDR1 MDHEN, CDR2 SYDVKM. CDR3 protein: CASSYQGYEYF. CDR3 nucleotides: TGTGCCAGCAGTTACCAGGGGTACGAGTACTTC.

This clone was recorded only once. The CDR3 DNA sequence: TGTGCCAGCAGTCGTCGGGCAGTTTACAATGAGCAGTTCTTC. Translation: CASSRRAVYNEQFF. V gene TRBV7-8 combines with J gene TRBJ2-1; D call uncertain. The germline CDR1 and CDR2 sequences are SGHVS and FQNEAQ. The CDR3 contains 14 residues. V lost 6 bases and J 4 bases, leaving 13 bases between the germline ends.

J is TRBJ1-5 and V is TRBV7-2, with D perhaps TRBD1 (6 bases). Germline V lookup: CDR1 SGHTA, CDR2 FQGNSA. V was shortened by 3 bases and J by 3 bases, with 12 bases between the two germline ends. This CDR3 has 15 residues. CDR3 residues: CASSFGGANNQPQHF. Written as DNA, the CDR3 is TGTGCCAGCAGCTTTGGGGGGGCTAACAATCAGCCCCAGCATTTT.

The chain carries TRBV24-1 and TRBJ2-7; 9 bases agree with TRBD1. V gave up 10 bases and J gave up 6 bases; unmatched junction bases: 12. Germline V gene sequence: CDR1 KGHDR, CDR2 SFDVKD. This CDR3 has 14 residues. The CDR3 reads CATSKGQGVGEQYF. CDR3 nucleotide sequence: TGTGCCACATCAAAGGGACAGGGAGTGGGCGAGCAGTACTTC.

This clone was observed a single time. The rearrangement joins TRBV2 to TRBJ2-1; 7 positions match TRBD1. This CDR3 spans 15 amino acids. With V trimmed by 5 bases and J by 2 bases, 6 bases remained unmatched. Per germline, CDR1 SNHLY and CDR2 FYNNEI. The CDR3 DNA follows: TGTGCCAGCAGTCAACAGGGGCCCACCTACAATGAGCAGTTCTTC. Translated, it gives CASSQQGPTYNEQFF.

This clone was seen once. The chain is built from TRBV27 and TRBJ1-2, with D uncertain. Per germline, CDR1 MNHEY and CDR2 SMNVEV (reference sequence). This CDR3 contains 11 residues. Trimming shortened V by 6 bases and J by 4 bases, and 6 bases separated the two germline ends. The CDR3 protein is CASRNRYGYTF. CDR3 in DNA: TGTGCCAGCAGAAATCGCTATGGCTACACCTTC.

V usage is TRBV28 and J usage is TRBJ1-4; TRBD1 agrees at 7 bases. The CDR3 runs to 18 residues. V dropped 1 base and J dropped 7; count of bases not matched to a gene: 15. CDR1 and CDR2 (germline): MDHEN, SYDVKM. Here the CDR3 DNA reads TGTGCCAGCAGTTTATTGATGCTTAGACAGGGAGGCGGTGAAAAACTGTTTTTT. Translating gives CASSLLMLRQGGGEKLFF.

The count of this clone is one. The chain uses TRBV6-2 or TRBV6-3 and TRBJ1-1, with TRBD1 as a possible D gene (5 bases). V was cut by 0 bases and J by 5 bases, with 16 bases left in between. CDR1 is MNHEY, CDR2 SVGEGT, per germline. This CDR3 has 16 amino acids. CDR3 region: CASSYSRDRVRTEAFF. CDR3 nucleotides: TGTGCCAGCAGTTACTCTCGGGACCGAGTAAGAACTGAAGCTTTCTTT.

The CDR3 sequence: CASSTPLGLAGDTQYF. Written as DNA, the CDR3 is TGTGCCAGCAGCACTCCGCTGGGACTAGCGGGAGATACGCAGTATTTT. The chain joins TRBV7-3 to TRBJ2-3; 12 nucleotides line up with TRBD2. The junction had 8 bases not matched to a gene; V was cut back by 5 bases and J by 5 bases. CDR3 length: 16 residues. Germline lookup yields CDR1 SGHTA and CDR2 FQGTGA.

The chain employs TRBV5-1 and TRBJ2-3; 9 nucleotides align to TRBD2. The ends lost 0 bases at V and 0 bases at J; junction bases unmatched: 5. This CDR3 is 17 amino acids long. The germline V gene encodes CDR1 SGHRS and CDR2 YFSETQ. CDR3 coding DNA: TGCGCCAGCAGCTTGGTGGTAGCGGGAGATAGCACAGATACGCAGTATTTT. It encodes CASSLVVAGDSTDTQYF.

The rearrangement links TRBV7-9 to TRBJ1-4; D ambiguous. CDR1 and CDR2 from the germline V gene are SEHNR and FQNEAQ (reference sequence). V gave up 3 bases and J gave up 1 base, with 6 bases separating them. CDR3 length: 14 amino acids. This chain's CDR3 is CASSFRETNEKLFF. The CDR3 nucleotides read TGTGCCAGCAGCTTCCGGGAAACTAATGAAAAACTGTTTTTT.

This clone occurred once. V gene TRBV6-2 or TRBV6-3 combines with J gene TRBJ2-7; D is unresolved. V gave up 0 bases and J gave up 4 bases, with 16 bases separating them. Germline assignment: CDR1 MNHEY and CDR2 SVGEGT. The CDR3 length is 16 residues. For the CDR3, the DNA is TGTGCCAGCAGTTACTCGTACCCCGCTTTAGGTTACGAGCAGTACTTC. Residues: CASSYSYPALGYEQYF.